Included here is one TCR beta chain sequence, with context. Its antigen is undetermined. Time point described: week 5, during vaccination. Each dose delivered 300 ug of mutant IDH1 20-mer peptide subcutaneously with imiquimod. These data are taken from a study of a mutant IDH1 vaccine in newly diagnosed glioma. Study-level background: Initiation of the vaccine course occurred 4-6 weeks after radiotherapy alone, or alongside temozolomide cycles. Of treated patients, around 62% were men and roughly 38% women, averaging roughly 42 years.

Sequencing was performed with immunoSEQ multiplex PCR; in TCRdb, only in-frame clones are kept and a portion is missing. The sample lists tens of thousands of clones, about nine tenths seen once, with 2.6% in the top ten. The sequence was collected from a middle-aged man with glioma. Sequenced material: PBMCs, taken from a glioma patient whose treatment included an IDH1 peptide vaccine.

Here the CDR3 DNA reads TGTGCCAGCAGAAGGCAGGGGGCATATGGGACTGAAGCTTTCTTT. Encoded protein: CASRRQGAYGTEAFF. The chain joins TRBV7-9 to TRBJ1-1; 8 bases agree with TRBD1. The CDR3 spans 15 residues. V shed 6 bases and J 5 bases; nucleotides not matched to a gene: 11. CDR1 SEHNR and CDR2 FQNEAQ come from the germline V gene (reference sequence).